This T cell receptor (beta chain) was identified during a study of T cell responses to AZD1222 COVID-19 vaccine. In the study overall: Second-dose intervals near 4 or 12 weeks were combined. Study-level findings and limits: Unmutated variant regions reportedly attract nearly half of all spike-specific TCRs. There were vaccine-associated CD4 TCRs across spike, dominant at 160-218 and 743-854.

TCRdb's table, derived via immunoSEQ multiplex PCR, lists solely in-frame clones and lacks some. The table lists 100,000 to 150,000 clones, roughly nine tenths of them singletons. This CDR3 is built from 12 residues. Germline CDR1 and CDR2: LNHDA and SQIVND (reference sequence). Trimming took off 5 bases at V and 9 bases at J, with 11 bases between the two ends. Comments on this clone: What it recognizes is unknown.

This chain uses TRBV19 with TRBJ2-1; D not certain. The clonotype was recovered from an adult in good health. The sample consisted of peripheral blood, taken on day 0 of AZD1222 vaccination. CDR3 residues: CASSSLGGEQFF. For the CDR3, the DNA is TGTGCCAGTAGTTCTCTCGGTGGTGAGCAGTTCTTC. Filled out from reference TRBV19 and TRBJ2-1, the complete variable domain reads DGGITQSPKYLFRKEGQNVTLSCEQNLNHDAMYWYRQDPGQGLRLIYYSQIVNDFQKGDIAEGYSVSREKKESFPLTVTSAQKNPTAFYLCASSSLGGEQFFGPGTRLTVL.